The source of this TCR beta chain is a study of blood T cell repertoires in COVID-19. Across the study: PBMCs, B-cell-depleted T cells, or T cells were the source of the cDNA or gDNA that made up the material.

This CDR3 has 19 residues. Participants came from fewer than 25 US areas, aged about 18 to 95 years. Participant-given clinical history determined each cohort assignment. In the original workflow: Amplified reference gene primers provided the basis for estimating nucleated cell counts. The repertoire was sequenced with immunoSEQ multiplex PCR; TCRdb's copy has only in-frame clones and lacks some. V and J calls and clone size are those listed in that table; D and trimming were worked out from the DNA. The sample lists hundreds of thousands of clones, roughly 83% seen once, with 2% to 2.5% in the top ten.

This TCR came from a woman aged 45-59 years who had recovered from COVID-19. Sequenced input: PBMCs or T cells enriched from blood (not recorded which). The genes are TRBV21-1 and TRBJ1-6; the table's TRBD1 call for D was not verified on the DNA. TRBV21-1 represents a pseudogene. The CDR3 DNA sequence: TGTGCCAGCAGCAACCAATTTACAGGAGCTCTCTCTAGTCCTTCACCCCTCCACTTT. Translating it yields CASSNQFTGALSSPSPLHF.